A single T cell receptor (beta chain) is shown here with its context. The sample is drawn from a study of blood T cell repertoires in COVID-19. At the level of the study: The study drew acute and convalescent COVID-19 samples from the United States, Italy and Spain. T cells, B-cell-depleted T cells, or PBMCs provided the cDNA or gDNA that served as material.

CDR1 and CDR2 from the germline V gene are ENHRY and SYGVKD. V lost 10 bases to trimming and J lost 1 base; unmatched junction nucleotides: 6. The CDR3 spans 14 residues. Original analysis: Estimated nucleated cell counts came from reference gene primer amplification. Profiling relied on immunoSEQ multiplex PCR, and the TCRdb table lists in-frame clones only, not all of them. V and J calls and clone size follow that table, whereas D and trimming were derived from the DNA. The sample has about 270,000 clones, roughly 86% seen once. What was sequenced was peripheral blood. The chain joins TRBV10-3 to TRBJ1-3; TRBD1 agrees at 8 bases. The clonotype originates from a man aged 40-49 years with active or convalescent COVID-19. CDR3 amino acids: CATQGAESGNTIYF. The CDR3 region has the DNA TGTGCCACCCAGGGGGCTGAATCTGGAAACACCATATATTTT.